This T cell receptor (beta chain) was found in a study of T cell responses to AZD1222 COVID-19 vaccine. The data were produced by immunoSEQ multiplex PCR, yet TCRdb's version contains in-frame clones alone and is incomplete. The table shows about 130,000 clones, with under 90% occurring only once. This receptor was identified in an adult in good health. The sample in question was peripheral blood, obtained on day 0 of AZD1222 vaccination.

The CDR3 DNA is TGTGCCAGCGTAGCGGGGGGTACCTACGAGCAGTACTTC. This encodes CASVAGGTYEQYF. This chain links TRBV27 with TRBJ2-7; 10 bases map to TRBD2. Per germline, CDR1 MNHEY and CDR2 SMNVEV (reference sequence). V shed 8 bases, J shed 2 bases, and the junction held 3 bases outside the gene matches. This CDR3 has 13 amino acids.